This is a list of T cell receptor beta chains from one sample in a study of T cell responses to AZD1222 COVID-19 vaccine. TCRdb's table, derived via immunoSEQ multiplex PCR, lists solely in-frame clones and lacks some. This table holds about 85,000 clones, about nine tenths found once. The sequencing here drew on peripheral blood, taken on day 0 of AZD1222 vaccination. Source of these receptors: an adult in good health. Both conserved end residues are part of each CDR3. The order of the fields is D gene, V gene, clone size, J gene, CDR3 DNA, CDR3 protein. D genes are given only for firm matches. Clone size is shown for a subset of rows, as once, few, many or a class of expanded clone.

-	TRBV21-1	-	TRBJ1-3	TGTGCCAGCAGCAAAATCAGGGCTACCTCTGGAAACACCATATATTTT	CASSKIRATSGNTIYF
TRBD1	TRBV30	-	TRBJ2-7	TGTGCCTGGAGGAAGGGGACAGGGGGGTACGAGCAGTACTTC	CAWRKGTGGYEQYF
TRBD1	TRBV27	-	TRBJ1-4	TGTGCCAGCACGAGGGACAGGGGGGGAATGGGGACTAATGAAAAACTGTTTTTT	CASTRDRGGMGTNEKLFF
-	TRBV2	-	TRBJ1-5	TGTGCCAGCAGCCGTACGGACACGAATAGCAATCAGCCCCAGCATTTT	CASSRTDTNSNQPQHF
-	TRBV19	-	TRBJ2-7	TGTGCCAGTAGTATAGGACAGCTCTCCTACGAGCAGTACTTC	CASSIGQLSYEQYF
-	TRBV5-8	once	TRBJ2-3	TGTGCCAGCAGCCTCGGATCCTGGGGCACAGATACGCAGTATTTT	CASSLGSWGTDTQYF
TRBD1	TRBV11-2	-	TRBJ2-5	TGTGCCAGCAGCGAAGGGACAGCCGGGACCCAGTACTTC	CASSEGTAGTQYF
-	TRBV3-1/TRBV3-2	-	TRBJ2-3	TGTGCCAGCAGCCAAGAGGGAGGCGGGGGCTTTACGCAGTATTTT	CASSQEGGGGFTQYF
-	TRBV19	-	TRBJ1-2	TGTGCCAGTAAAGCCCGACAGCAATTCTATGGCTACACCTTC	CASKARQQFYGYTF
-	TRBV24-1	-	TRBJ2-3	TGTGCCACCAGTGATGGCCTGGGAGGGGGGAGCGGCGTGGATACGCAGTATTTT	CATSDGLGGGSGVDTQYF
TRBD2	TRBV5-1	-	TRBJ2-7	TGCGCCAGCAGCTTGGAGGGACTAGCCTACGAGCAGTACTTC	CASSLEGLAYEQYF
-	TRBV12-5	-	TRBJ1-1	TGTGCTAGTGGTTGGGTGCGGGGAGCTTTCTTT	CASGWVRGAFF
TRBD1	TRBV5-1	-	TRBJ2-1	TGCGCCAGCAGCAAAACAGGGGGCTCCTACAATGAGCAGTTCTTC	CASSKTGGSYNEQFF
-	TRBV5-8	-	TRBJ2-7	TGTGCCAGCAGCTTGGGGCCTACGAACGAGCAGTACTTC	CASSLGPTNEQYF
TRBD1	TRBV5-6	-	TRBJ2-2	TGTGCCAGCAGCTACAGGGGGACCGGGGAGCTGTTTTTT	CASSYRGTGELFF
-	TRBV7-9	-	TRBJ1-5	TGTGCCAGCAGCTTACACGGAAATCAGCCCCAGCATTTT	CASSLHGNQPQHF
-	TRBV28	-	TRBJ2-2	TGTGCCAGCAGTTTAGGCGTGCCCCTAGGGGAGCTGTTTTTT	CASSLGVPLGELFF
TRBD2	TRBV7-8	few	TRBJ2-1	TGTGCCAGCAGCTTAGCGCGATTAGCGGGGTACAATGAGCAGTTCTTC	CASSLARLAGYNEQFF
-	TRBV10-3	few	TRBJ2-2	TGTGCCATCAGTGAGTCCCCCTCGGGCACCGGGGAGCTGTTTTTT	CAISESPSGTGELFF
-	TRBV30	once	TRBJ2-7	TGTGCCTGGACCCACGGGTTGGGGGCACGCGAGCAGTACTTC	CAWTHGLGAREQYF
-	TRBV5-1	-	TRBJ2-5	TGCGCCAGCAGGCCGGGGGAAGAGACCCAGTACTTC	CASRPGEETQYF
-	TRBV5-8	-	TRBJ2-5	TGTGCCAGCAGCTTACAGCCGGGCCTAGGTGGAGAGACCCAGTACTTC	CASSLQPGLGGETQYF
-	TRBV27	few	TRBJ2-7	TGTGCCAGCAGTTCGGCTTTCTCCTACGAGCAGTACTTC	CASSSAFSYEQYF
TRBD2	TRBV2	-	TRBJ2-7	TGTGCCAGCAGTGAAGTGGTAGCGGGGGGCAAGTACGAGCAGTACTTC	CASSEVVAGGKYEQYF
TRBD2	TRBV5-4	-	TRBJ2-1	TGTGCCAGCAGCGAAACCCTAGCGGGGGGCCACAATGAGCAGTTCTTC	CASSETLAGGHNEQFF
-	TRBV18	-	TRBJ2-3	TGTGCCAGCTCACCAGGCAGCACAGATACGCAGTATTTT	CASSPGSTDTQYF
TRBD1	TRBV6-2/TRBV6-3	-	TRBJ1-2	TGTGCCAGCAGCCCTGACAGGGCTGGAGGCTACACCTTC	CASSPDRAGGYTF
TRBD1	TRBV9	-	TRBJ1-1	TGTGCCAGCAGCGCCCCCGAGGGGGCGGGGAACACTGAAGCTTTCTTT	CASSAPEGAGNTEAFF
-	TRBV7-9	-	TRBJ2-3	TGTGCCAGCAGCTCCTATCCGGGGGATACGCAGTATTTT	CASSSYPGDTQYF
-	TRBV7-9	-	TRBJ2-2	TGTGCCAGCAGGGGGGGCTTTGGCACCGGGGAGCTGTTTTTT	CASRGGFGTGELFF
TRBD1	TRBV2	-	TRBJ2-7	TGTGCCACTCCGGACAGGGCCTACTACGAGCAGTACTTC	CATPDRAYYEQYF
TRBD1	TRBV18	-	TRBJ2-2	TGTGCCAGCTCCGGACAGGGGAAGGCCGGGGAGCTGTTTTTT	CASSGQGKAGELFF
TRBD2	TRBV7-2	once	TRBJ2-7	TGTGCCAGCAGCTTATTCCCAGCGGGGGGGCCCTACGAGCAGTACTTC	CASSLFPAGGPYEQYF
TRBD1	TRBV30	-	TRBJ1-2	TGTGCCTGGACCCCGTCTAGGGGGCTTGGGGGCTACACCTTC	CAWTPSRGLGGYTF
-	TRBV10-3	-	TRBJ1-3	TGTGCCATCAGTCCCGGAGGAAACACCATATATTTT	CAISPGGNTIYF
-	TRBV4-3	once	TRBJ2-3	TGCGCCAGCAGCCCCGATGTGGCAGTGTACACAGATACGCAGTATTTT	CASSPDVAVYTDTQYF
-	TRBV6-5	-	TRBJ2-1	TGTGCCAGCAGTTTGGGAAGTGAGCAGTTCTTC	CASSLGSEQFF
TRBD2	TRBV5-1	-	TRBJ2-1	TGCGCCAGCAGCCCAACTAGCGGGGGCACCTACAATGAGCAGTTCTTC	CASSPTSGGTYNEQFF
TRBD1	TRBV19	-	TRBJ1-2	TGTGCCAGTAGTACGTCCAGACAGGGTGTCTACACCTTC	CASSTSRQGVYTF
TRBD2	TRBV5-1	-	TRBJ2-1	TGCGCCAGCAGCTTAGGGGGGACTAGCGGCAATGAGCAGTTCTTC	CASSLGGTSGNEQFF
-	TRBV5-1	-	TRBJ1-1	TGCGCCAGCAGCTTAGTGACGAACACTGAAGCTTTCTTT	CASSLVTNTEAFF
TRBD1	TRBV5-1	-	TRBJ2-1	TGCGCCAGCAGCTTGGAGACAGGGGGGAATGAGCAGTTCTTC	CASSLETGGNEQFF
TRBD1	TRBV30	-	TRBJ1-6	TGTGCCTGGGCCTTGGGGGGTGACAGGGGGCTAAATTCACCCCTCCACTTT	CAWALGGDRGLNSPLHF
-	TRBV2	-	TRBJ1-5	TGTGCCAGCAGTGAACACGGAAATCAGCCCCAGCATTTT	CASSEHGNQPQHF
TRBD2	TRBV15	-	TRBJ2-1	TGTGCCACCAGCAGAGATTCGAGCGGGGGTAATGAGCAGTTCTTC	CATSRDSSGGNEQFF
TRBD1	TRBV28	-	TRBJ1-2	TGTGCCAGCAGTTTAATTTTCAGGACCGCCAGGGGACAGGGAGGTGGCTACACCTTC	CASSLIFRTARGQGGGYTF
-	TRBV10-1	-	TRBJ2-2	TGCGCCAGCAGTGAGTCGAGAGGGGGGACCACCGGGGAGCTGTTTTTT	CASSESRGGTTGELFF
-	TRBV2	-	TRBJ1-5	TGTGCCAGCAGTGGAATTTCAGGAAAAAATCAGCCCCAGCATTTT	CASSGISGKNQPQHF
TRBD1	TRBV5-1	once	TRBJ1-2	TGCGCCAGCAGCCCGGACAGGGGGCTACGCGGCTACACCTTC	CASSPDRGLRGYTF
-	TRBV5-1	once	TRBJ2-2	TGCGCCAGCAGCCGAGGGAACACCGGGGAGCTGTTTTTT	CASSRGNTGELFF
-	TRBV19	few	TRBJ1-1	TGTGCCAGTAGTATAGTGGCGCAGGGAGGGATCGGCACTGAAGCTTTCTTT	CASSIVAQGGIGTEAFF